This TCR beta chain came from a study of cytomegalovirus exposure and HLA in healthy donors. In the study overall: Of some 400 genotyped donors, roughly 80% grouped in the Caucasian-associated ancestry cluster. Study-wide findings and caveats: Rarity characterized most TCR sequences, yet some public TCRs appeared in many donors.

As regards this clone: No antigen is known for it.

As for the donors, each was a healthy bone marrow donor. In germline, CDR1 is DFQATT, CDR2 SNEGSKA (reference sequence). The CDR3 has 11 residues. In the PCR, 60 Vbeta and 13 Jbeta primers were used. TCRdb's copy holds only in-frame clones and misses some; the assay was immunoSEQ multiplex PCR. This sample's table reports about 34,000 clones. What was sequenced was PBMCs. The genes are TRBV20-1 and TRBJ2-3; 7 nucleotides align to TRBD1. The source of this sequence is a woman aged 35 to 49 in good health and CMV-seropositive. The CDR3 region is CRTGDADTQYF. The CDR3 DNA sequence: TGCAGAACAGGGGACGCAGATACGCAGTATTTT.